This entry concerns a single TCR beta chain. This entry belongs to a study of control samples from healthy donors and cancer patients. Sequencing was performed with immunoSEQ multiplex PCR; in TCRdb, only in-frame clones are kept and a portion is missing. This table holds 98,000 or so clones, over 60% found once. The TCR originated in a woman in her twenties or thirties in good health. Sequencing input: blood.

The CDR3 protein is CASSIGPGTGVEKLFF. The CDR3 nucleotides read TGTGCCAGTAGTATAGGCCCCGGGACAGGGGTCGAAAAACTGTTTTTT. The chain combines TRBV19 with TRBJ1-4, with TRBD1 matching 10 bases. Unmatched junction bases numbered 7, after V lost 1 base and J lost 8 bases. CDR1 is LNHDA and CDR2 is SQIVND in the germline V gene (reference sequence). The CDR3 has 16 amino acids.